The rows below give T cell receptor beta chains drawn from one sample of a study of regulatory T cells in long-lasting Graves disease. TCRdb passed the multiplex PCR reads through MiXCR, listing each CDR3 protein once. The sample lists about 540,000 distinct CDR3 sequences; approximately 13% were seen once. These data also featured in a second study, about T cells in Graves' hyperthyroidism and ophthalmopathy.

Sequences were derived from peripheral blood mononuclear cells (PBMCs), sampled at new diagnosis, from a patient treated with antithyroid drugs. Receptors were obtained from a man younger than 40 with Graves disease. Each CDR3 is given with its conserved first and last residue. A D gene is named only where the DNA matches it firmly. Not all rows give a size; the values are once, few, many and, for expanded clones, a class.

>TRBD1|TRBV30|few|TRBJ2-3
CAYYRRGRWGTDTQYF
TGTGCCTACTACCGCAGGGGGCGTTGGGGGACAGATACGCAGTATTTT
>.|TRBV12-3/TRBV12-4|many|TRBJ1-4
CASSLVRREKLFF
TGTGCCAGCAGTTTAGTCAGACGGGAAAAACTGTTTTTT
>TRBD2|TRBV30|.|TRBJ2-1
CAWSLLAGSDNEQFF
TGTGCCTGGAGCCTACTAGCGGGGTCTGACAATGAGCAGTTCTTC
>TRBD1|TRBV7-9|few|TRBJ1-2
CASSFSDREGYTF
TGTGCCAGCAGCTTTTCGGACAGGGAGGGCTACACCTTC
>.|TRBV5-1|many|TRBJ1-4
CASQQGATNEKLFF
TGCGCCAGCCAACAGGGTGCAACTAATGAAAAACTGTTTTTT
>TRBD1|TRBV27|many|TRBJ2-3
CASSLGTGFTDTQYF
TGTGCCAGCAGTTTAGGGACAGGGTTCACAGATACGCAGTATTTT
>TRBD2|TRBV5-4|few|TRBJ2-1
CASSGVSGRASSYNEQFF
TGTGCCAGCAGCGGAGTTAGCGGGAGGGCGAGCTCCTACAATGAGCAGTTCTTC
>.|TRBV11-2|many|TRBJ2-7
CASSISGGSYEQYF
TGTGCCAGCAGCATCTCCGGGGGCTCCTACGAGCAGTACTTC
>.|TRBV12-3/TRBV12-4|many|TRBJ2-3
CASTLGDTDTQYF
TGTGCCAGCACCCTCGGAGACACAGATACGCAGTATTTT
>.|TRBV9|.|TRBJ2-2
CASSAQGLSNTGELFF
TGTGCCAGCAGCGCCCAGGGACTCTCGAACACCGGGGAGCTGTTTTTT
>TRBD2|TRBV20-1|many|TRBJ2-3
CSAPRLYLAGDADTQYF
TGCAGTGCTCCGAGACTCTATCTAGCGGGAGATGCAGATACGCAGTATTTT
>.|TRBV10-3|many|TRBJ2-3
CAIMGPGYADTQYF
TGTGCCATCATGGGGCCGGGTTACGCAGATACGCAGTATTTT
>TRBD1|TRBV3-1|few|TRBJ2-4
CASQKGTGGNIQYF
TGTGCCAGCCAAAAGGGGACAGGGGGAAACATTCAGTACTTC
>TRBD1|TRBV20-1|many|TRBJ1-5
CSATRTGFGNQPQHF
TGCAGTGCTACAAGGACAGGGTTTGGGAATCAGCCCCAGCATTTT
>.|TRBV27|many|TRBJ1-2
CASSSTAFYGYTF
TGTGCCAGCAGTTCCACCGCCTTCTATGGCTACACCTTC
>TRBD1|TRBV7-9|.|TRBJ1-5
CASSPGTASNQPQHF
TGTGCCAGCAGCCCCGGGACAGCGAGCAATCAGCCCCAGCATTTT
>TRBD2|TRBV20-1|.|TRBJ2-2
CSATSGRVYGTGELFF
TGCAGTGCTACTAGCGGGAGAGTTTACGGGACCGGGGAGCTGTTTTTT
>TRBD1|TRBV2|many|TRBJ1-6
CASRGGADNSPLHF
TGTGCCAGCAGAGGGGGCGCGGATAATTCACCCCTCCACTTT
>TRBD2|TRBV7-2|.|TRBJ2-7
CASSRLGAGVSYEQYF
TGTGCCAGCAGCCGCCTAGGTGCGGGGGTCTCCTACGAGCAGTACTTC
>.|TRBV4-2|.|TRBJ1-1
CASSQEGGLGTEAFF
TGTGCCAGCAGCCAAGAGGGGGGGCTCGGCACTGAAGCTTTCTTT
>.|TRBV20-1|.|TRBJ1-4
CSAPVGATNEKLFF
TGCAGTGCCCCGGTGGGGGCAACTAATGAAAAACTGTTTTTT
>TRBD1|TRBV24-1|many|TRBJ1-1
CATSGDSHEAFF
TGTGCCACCAGTGGGGACAGCCATGAAGCTTTCTTT
>.|TRBV30|many|TRBJ2-3
CAHESGRLDTQYF
TGTGCGCACGAGTCGGGGAGGTTGGATACGCAGTATTTT
>.|TRBV19|.|TRBJ2-7
CASSQGYAYEQYF
TGTGCCAGTAGTCAGGGGTACGCCTACGAGCAGTACTTC
>.|TRBV7-8|many|TRBJ1-1
CASRTQGSNTEAFF
TGTGCCAGCAGAACACAGGGAAGTAACACTGAAGCTTTCTTT
>TRBD2|TRBV5-1|many|TRBJ2-5
CASSLAGTSGTQYF
TGCGCCAGCAGCTTGGCCGGGACTAGCGGGACCCAGTACTTC
>TRBD2|TRBV20-1|few|TRBJ2-1
CSARDSGRAGNEQFF
TGCAGTGCTAGAGATAGCGGGAGGGCCGGCAATGAGCAGTTCTTC
>TRBD2|TRBV3-1|few|TRBJ2-7
CASSQGTSFPYEQYF
TGTGCCAGCAGCCAAGGGACTAGTTTTCCCTACGAGCAGTACTTC
>.|TRBV6-1|many|TRBJ2-7
CASSGARTYEQYF
TGTGCCAGCAGTGGAGCAAGAACCTACGAGCAGTACTTC
>.|TRBV20-1|many|TRBJ2-1
CSARDGSLRQFF
TGCAGTGCTAGAGATGGGTCCCTAAGGCAGTTCTTC
>TRBD1|TRBV6-5|many|TRBJ1-5
CASSYLPADGQGVNQPQHF
TGTGCCAGCAGTTACTTACCGGCCGACGGACAGGGGGTAAATCAGCCCCAGCATTTT
>.|TRBV27|many|TRBJ2-7
CASSLMGGASYEQYF
TGTGCCAGCAGTTTAATGGGGGGCGCATCCTACGAGCAGTACTTC
>.|TRBV10-3|many|TRBJ2-3
CAISVTRTDTQYF
TGTGCCATCAGTGTAACCCGCACAGATACGCAGTATTTT
>TRBD2|TRBV12-5|many|TRBJ2-1
CASWGLAGEGSSYNEQFF
TGTGCTAGTTGGGGACTAGCGGGAGAGGGGAGCTCCTACAATGAGCAGTTCTTC
>TRBD1|TRBV5-1|few|TRBJ2-7
CASSSGQVLAYEQYF
TGCGCCAGCAGTTCAGGACAGGTATTAGCCTACGAGCAGTACTTC
>TRBD2|TRBV6-4|.|TRBJ2-2
CASSPTSRSNTGELFF
TGTGCCAGCAGTCCGACTAGCAGATCGAACACCGGGGAGCTGTTTTTT
>TRBD2|TRBV5-5|many|TRBJ2-1
CASSPLAGVFHEQFF
TGTGCCAGCAGCCCGCTAGCGGGAGTGTTTCATGAGCAGTTCTTC
>.|TRBV27|many|TRBJ1-1
CASSLASIGGEAFF
TGTGCCAGCAGTTTAGCATCAATCGGGGGTGAAGCTTTCTTT
>.|TRBV2|many|TRBJ1-5
CASSEGRGVMAQHF
TGTGCCAGCAGTGAAGGGCGAGGAGTTATGGCCCAGCATTTT
>.|TRBV12-3/TRBV12-4|few|TRBJ2-2
CASTTHGIAGELFF
TGTGCCAGCACCACACACGGAATCGCCGGGGAGCTGTTTTTT
>TRBD2|TRBV29-1|.|TRBJ2-1
CSVLTSGSSYNEQFF
TGCAGCGTCTTGACTAGCGGTAGCTCCTACAATGAGCAGTTCTTC
>.|TRBV9|.|TRBJ2-5
CASSDPRSGGETQYF
TGTGCCAGCAGCGACCCCCGATCCGGAGGGGAGACCCAGTACTTC
>.|TRBV29-1|.|TRBJ1-1
CSVEDRVTATFF
TGCAGCGTTGAAGATCGAGTAACAGCAACTTTCTTT
>.|TRBV11-1|many|TRBJ2-7
CASTPEASRIHEQYF
TGTGCCAGCACCCCGGAGGCTAGCAGGATCCACGAGCAGTACTTC
>.|TRBV11-2|many|TRBJ2-1
CASGGSNYNEQFF
TGTGCCAGCGGAGGGTCAAACTACAATGAGCAGTTCTTC
>TRBD2|TRBV6-2/TRBV6-3|.|TRBJ2-3
CASRASGSSTDTQYF
TGTGCCAGCAGGGCTAGCGGGAGCAGCACAGATACGCAGTATTTT
>TRBD2|TRBV5-1|many|TRBJ2-7
CASSGTLAREGRGTYEQYF
TGCGCCAGCAGCGGGACCCTAGCGCGGGAGGGCCGGGGGACCTACGAGCAGTACTTC
>TRBD2|TRBV5-1|many|TRBJ2-1
CASSLNLAEPKQFF
TGCGCCAGCAGCTTGAACCTAGCGGAGCCAAAGCAGTTCTTC
>.|TRBV7-3|many|TRBJ2-1
CASSLNRGGLQGLQFF
TGTGCCAGCAGCTTAAACAGGGGAGGCCTCCAGGGGTTGCAGTTCTTC
>.|TRBV13|many|TRBJ1-1
CASSLGLVWTEAFF
TGTGCCAGCAGCTTAGGACTGGTCTGGACTGAAGCTTTCTTT
>.|TRBV5-6|.|TRBJ1-5
CASSMDGVSNQPQHF
TGTGCCAGCAGCATGGACGGGGTAAGCAATCAGCCCCAGCATTTT
>TRBD2|TRBV29-1|.|TRBJ2-7
CSIRLAGSYEQYF
TGCAGCATACGACTAGCGGGCTCCTACGAGCAGTACTTC
>TRBD2|TRBV29-1|many|TRBJ2-7
CSVARTSGYYEQYF
TGCAGCGTGGCCCGGACTAGCGGGTACTACGAGCAGTACTTC
>TRBD1|TRBV6-2/TRBV6-3|few|TRBJ2-7
CASSYSRVTGGSYEQYF
TGTGCCAGCAGTTACTCCCGAGTGACAGGGGGATCCTACGAGCAGTACTTC
>TRBD1|TRBV27|many|TRBJ2-7
CASGRTGGFGEQYF
TGTGCCAGCGGGCGGACAGGGGGGTTTGGCGAGCAGTACTTC
>TRBD1|TRBV27|many|TRBJ1-6
CARAYRGDAYNSPLHF
TGTGCCAGGGCTTACAGGGGGGACGCCTATAATTCACCCCTCCACTTT